This TCR beta chain was recovered during a study of shared clonotypes between healthy human individuals. The study, taken as a whole, reports: Clonotype sharing among donors was expected to depend on sequencing depth.

CDR1 GTSNPN and CDR2 SVGIG come from the germline V gene (reference sequence). The CDR3 consists of 20 residues. Trimming removed 3 bases from V and 6 bases from J; junction bases left unmatched: 20. Every subset's genomic DNA went evenly onto several immunoSEQ plates. Source study methods: Junction-only sequences without quality scores came from ImmunoSEQ, so filtering differed. The assay was immunoSEQ multiplex PCR, and TCRdb's table has in-frame clones only and misses some. V, J and clone size are taken as reported in that table, and D and trimming were inferred from the DNA itself. The top ten clones hold around 0.38% of a sample with over 2 million clones, 85% to 95% of them seen once. A word on this clone: Antigen specificity is unknown.

V is TRBV30 and J is TRBJ2-1, with 13 nucleotides matching TRBD2. The material sequenced was naive CD4+ T cells from PBMCs. Subset indicated: CD45RA+ positively selected. The sequence was collected from a man younger than 35 in good health. Some clones in this sample may be carry-over from other donors' samples. CDR3 amino acids: CAWRNPQLAGGPFYANEQFF. CDR3 coding DNA: TGTGCCTGGAGAAACCCCCAACTAGCGGGAGGGCCATTCTATGCCAATGAGCAGTTCTTC.